A single sample gave rise to the 20 T cell receptor beta chains below, sequenced in a study of post-analysis software for immune sequencing data. Study-wide results and caveats: Among four or five TRBV segments more frequent in patients than controls were TRBV5-6, TRBV5-1 and TRBV20-1.

TCR beta cDNA libraries included unique molecular identifiers. Using its own MiXCR run on the PCR reads, TCRdb lists one record per CDR3 protein. Of some 690,000 distinct CDR3 sequences in the sample, approximately 60% are singletons; the top ten hold around 10%. These receptors' targets are unknown. The sample taken for sequencing was blood. These receptors all stem from a girl aged 2 to 10 with multiple sclerosis.

The table lists this clonotype with a count of one. A read error is possible here, since a much larger clone lies one base away. The V gene is TRBV6-2 or TRBV6-3, the J gene TRBJ2-7; no reliable D call. Matching the DNA end better, TRBJ2-5 makes the J call doubtful. In germline, CDR1 is MNHEY, CDR2 SVGEGT. The CDR3 runs to 17 residues. CDR3 amino acids: CASSTINPGSRKQTQYF. The CDR3 DNA follows: TGTGCCAGCAGTACAATCAATCCGGGCTCGAGGAAACAGACCCAGTACTTC.

CDR3 sequence (DNA): TGCAGCGTTAAGCTCTCTGGGGCCAACGTCCTGACTTTC. Protein product: CSVKLSGANVLTF. The gene calls are TRBV29-1 and TRBJ2-6; D call uncertain. The germline CDR1 and CDR2 sequences are SQVTM and ANQGSEA. The CDR3 totals 13 residues. The V end was cut by 5 bases, the J end by 0 bases, with 5 bases between.

V and J are TRBV18 and TRBJ1-1, with D tentatively TRBD1 (5 bases). The CDR3 extends over 14 amino acids. Trimming stripped 4 bases from V and 4 bases from J, with 13 bases between. The germline gives CDR1 KGHSH, CDR2 LQKENI. The CDR3 loop is CASSLGGLSTEAFF. The CDR3 region has the DNA TGTGCCAGCTCACTTGGGGGGTTGTCCACTGAAGCTTTCTTT.

This chain uses TRBV20-1 with TRBJ2-1; perhaps TRBD1 as D (6 bases). CDR1 DFQATT and CDR2 SNEGSKA come from the germline V gene (reference sequence). Trimming removed 4 bases at V and 8 bases at J, with 15 bases between. The CDR3 runs 13 residues. The CDR3 protein is CSAKSVGADEQFF. CDR3 DNA sequence: TGCAGTGCTAAATCGGTGGGGGCCGATGAGCAGTTCTTC.

Here the CDR3 reads CASSLAATGNEQFF. The CDR3 DNA is TGTGCCAGCAGTTTAGCCGCGACAGGGAATGAGCAGTTCTTC. The chain links TRBV12-3 or TRBV12-4 to TRBJ2-1; 7 bases align to TRBD1. V lost 0 bases, J lost 7 bases, and 3 bases stayed unmatched. This CDR3 spans 14 amino acids.

The chain carries TRBV6-6 and TRBJ1-2; D is perhaps TRBD1 (5 bases). Trimming shortened V by 2 bases and J by 3 bases, and 13 bases separated the two germline ends. The V gene's germline CDR1 is MNHNY and CDR2 SVGAGI (reference sequence). CDR3 length: 15 amino acids. This CDR3 is CASSYGGSWDYGYTF. CDR3 bases: TGTGCCAGCAGTTACGGGGGGTCCTGGGACTATGGCTACACCTTC.

The chain has TRBV12-3 or TRBV12-4 and TRBJ1-1; TRBD1 might be the D (5 bases). V gave up 6 bases and J gave up 2 bases, with 16 bases separating them. The CDR3 runs to 15 residues. The CDR3 sequence is CASRPPGRINTEAFF. The CDR3 nucleotides read TGTGCCAGCAGACCTCCGGGACGGATAAACACTGAAGCTTTCTTT.

This clonotype has a handful of counts. V gene TRBV11-3 combines with J gene TRBJ2-5; TRBD2 matches at 7 bases. Per germline, CDR1 SGHNT and CDR2 YENEEA. The CDR3 has 19 residues. The V gene end was trimmed by 5 bases and the J gene end by 3 bases; junction bases not matched to a gene: 21. The CDR3 coding sequence is TGTGCCAGCAGCCCAAACGGGCCGGGTAACCATGGGAGGGAAGAGACCCAGTACTTC. Its protein product is CASSPNGPGNHGREETQYF.

This clonotype turned up a few times. The chain joins TRBV12-3 or TRBV12-4 to TRBJ2-5, with 7 bases fitting TRBD2. The CDR3 totals 16 residues. V dropped 8 bases and J dropped 2; count of bases not matched to a gene: 14. The CDR3 coding sequence is TGTGCCAGCGGACTTCGACTAGCAGGGTCTCAAGAGACCCAGTACTTC. Translating it yields CASGLRLAGSQETQYF.

The chain joins TRBV29-1 to TRBJ2-7; tentative D call: TRBD1 (7 bases). V was trimmed by 6 bases and J by 6 bases, leaving 21 bases between them. The CDR3 contains 14 residues. Per germline, CDR1 SQVTM and CDR2 ANQGSEA. CDR3 sequence (DNA): TGCAGCGTCCAATACGGGGGACAGAGGGGCGAGCAGTACTTC. Encoded protein: CSVQYGGQRGEQYF.

This clonotype has just a few counts. V usage is TRBV7-9 and J usage is TRBJ2-1; 8 bases align to TRBD2. Losses at the gene ends were 2 bases for V and 9 bases for J; bases not matched to a gene: 9. CDR1 and CDR2 from the germline V gene are SEHNR and FQNEAQ (reference sequence). The CDR3 loop spans 15 amino acids. CDR3 nucleotides: TGTGCCAGCAGCTTATTAAGCGGGAGTTGGAGTGAGCAGTTCTTC. It yields the protein CASSLLSGSWSEQFF. Full variable domain (remainder filled in from reference TRBV7-9 and TRBJ2-1): DTGVSQNPRHKITKRGQNVTFRCDPISEHNRLYWYRQTLGQGPEFLTYFQNEAQLEKSRLLSDRFSAERPKGSFSTLEIQRTEQGDSAMYLCASSLLSGSWSEQFFGPGTRLTVL.

This sequence joins TRBV12-3 or TRBV12-4 and TRBJ1-2; D perhaps matches TRBD1 (5 bases). The CDR3 is 12 amino acids. Trimming removed 8 bases from V and 7 bases from J, with 14 bases in between. In DNA form, the CDR3 reads TGTGCCAGCGGATCTACGGGGCTTGGCTACACCTTC. Its protein is CASGSTGLGYTF.

CDR3 region: CASSLASGNTEAFF. CDR3 bases: TGCGCCAGCAGCTTGGCCTCGGGGAACACTGAAGCTTTCTTT. The chain recombines TRBV5-1 with TRBJ1-1; no firm D call. From germline, CDR1 is SGHRS and CDR2 YFSETQ. This CDR3 has 14 residues. The germline V and J ends were trimmed by 0 bases and 1 base, with 7 bases remaining between them.

This clonotype was observed a handful of times. This chain links TRBV9 with TRBJ2-1, with 7 bases identical to TRBD2. The CDR3 extends over 14 amino acids. With 0 bases clipped from V and 6 bases from J, the junction kept 3 bases outside the gene matches. The V gene's germline CDR1 is SGDLS and CDR2 YYNGEE. The DNA of the CDR3 is TGTGCCAGCAGCGTAGCTGGGGGGGTCAATGAGCAGTTCTTC. This translates into CASSVAGGVNEQFF.

This chain joins TRBV20-1 and TRBJ2-3, with TRBD2 as a possible D gene (6 bases). The CDR3 runs 15 residues. The germline gives CDR1 DFQATT, CDR2 SNEGSKA (reference sequence). The ends were cut back, 8 bases at V and 2 bases at J, with 20 bases in the middle. The CDR3 region is CSTPGDNIYTDTQYF. The CDR3 DNA sequence: TGCAGTACCCCGGGGGATAACATTTACACAGATACGCAGTATTTT.

The chain carries TRBV7-9 and TRBJ2-3; 12 bases are shared with TRBD2. The germline V gene encodes CDR1 SEHNR and CDR2 FQNEAQ (reference sequence). The CDR3 spans 16 residues. J lost 2 bases, V lost 4 bases, and 4 bases had no gene match. CDR3 residues: CASSSWTSGDTDTQYF. The CDR3 DNA is TGTGCCAGCAGCTCCTGGACTAGCGGGGACACAGATACGCAGTATTTT.

V is TRBV7-9 and J is TRBJ2-7, with TRBD1 identical over 11 bases. V was clipped by 5 bases and J by 5 bases; unmatched bases: 8. Germline CDR1 SEHNR, CDR2 FQNEAQ (reference sequence). There are 15 residues in the CDR3. The CDR3 DNA is TGTGCCAGCAGCCGTGGACAGGGGGCGTTGGACGAGCAGTACTTC. The encoded protein is CASSRGQGALDEQYF. The whole variable domain, remainder taken from reference TRBV7-9 and TRBJ2-7, is DTGVSQNPRHKITKRGQNVTFRCDPISEHNRLYWYRQTLGQGPEFLTYFQNEAQLEKSRLLSDRFSAERPKGSFSTLEIQRTEQGDSAMYLCASSRGQGALDEQYFGPGTRLTVT.

The chain recombines TRBV2 with TRBJ2-1; TRBD2 aligns across 12 bases. The CDR3 is made up of 14 amino acids. Germline V CDR1 and CDR2: SNHLY, FYNNEI. Germline trimming cut 2 bases from V and 12 bases from J; bases unmatched to any gene: 5. The DNA for the CDR3 is TGTGCCAGCAGTGAAAGTCTAGCGGGGGGGCGGCAGTTCTTC. This codes for CASSESLAGGRQFF.

This clonotype has only one observation. This sequence joins TRBV20-1 and TRBJ2-7; D not resolved. CDR1 is DFQATT and CDR2 is SNEGSKA in the germline V gene (reference sequence). The CDR3 sequence is 12 residues long. V lost 0 bases, J lost 5 bases, and 8 bases lay in between. The CDR3 nucleotides read TGCAGTGCTAGAGACGGACCCGACGAGCAGTACTTC. Its translation: CSARDGPDEQYF.

The V and J genes are TRBV7-2 and TRBJ2-3, with 15 bases identical to TRBD2. The ends lost 4 bases at V and 5 bases at J; junction bases unmatched: 7. The germline V gene encodes CDR1 SGHTA and CDR2 FQGNSA. This CDR3 has 17 amino acids. The CDR3 DNA reads TGTGCCAGCAGCTCCGGACTAGCGGGGGGGCGGGGAGATACGCAGTATTTT. Translated, it gives CASSSGLAGGRGDTQYF.